This paragraph reports one T cell receptor beta chain. This sample stems from a study of shared clonotypes between healthy human individuals. Assay: immunoSEQ multiplex PCR; the TCRdb copy retains only in-frame clones and omits some. This table holds some 2,000,000 clones, approximately 94% found once. Germline assignment: CDR1 SGDLS and CDR2 YYNGEE. J gave up 7 bases and V 0 bases, and 10 bases lay outside the gene matches. The CDR3 consists of 15 residues. Naive CD8 cells comprised CD45RO-negative, CCR7-positively selected cells, excluding terminally differentiated effector memory CD45RA+ cells. The source is a man aged 18 to 29 in good health. The sequencing sample was made of naive CD8+ T cells sorted from blood. The chain has TRBV9 and TRBJ2-7; the match to TRBD2 covers 7 bases. The CDR3 DNA sequence: TGTGCCAGCAGCGTAGAGACTAGCCAAGGTACGGAGCAGTACTTC. Its protein is CASSVETSQGTEQYF.